This T cell receptor (beta chain) was sequenced during a study of Graves' ophthalmopathy and Graves' hyperthyroidism. Study background: Ophthalmopathy not arising within 18 months of follow-up defined hyperthyroidism as stable.

Amplified material comprised TCR beta CDR3 regions derived from RNA transcripts. RT-PCR was first run with HTBI primers, then multiplex PCR in a second round. TCRdb used MiXCR to reprocess the multiplex PCR reads, holding one entry per CDR3 protein. This table holds about 1.1 million distinct CDR3 sequences, 35% to 40% found once. Of note for this clonotype: Its antigen remains unknown.

Among the exclusions were patients with other autoimmune diseases, uncontrolled infections, pregnancy or lactation. The study, taken as a whole, reports: Also, most clonotypes expanded in the thyroid above 0.001 frequency appeared in blood.

Per the germline V gene, CDR1 is DFQATT and CDR2 is SNEGSKA (reference sequence). The CDR3 has 15 amino acids. J was trimmed by 4 bases and V by 6 bases; bases with no gene match: 13. The receptor was derived from an adult man with Graves' hyperthyroidism. The specimen sequenced was peripheral blood or thyroid tissue (not recorded which). The V call is TRBV20-1, the J call TRBJ2-7, with 9 bases lining up with TRBD2. The CDR3 coding sequence is TGCAGTGCCGGCGAGCTAGCGGGACAGATATACGAGCAGTACTTC. Its translation is CSAGELAGQIYEQYF.